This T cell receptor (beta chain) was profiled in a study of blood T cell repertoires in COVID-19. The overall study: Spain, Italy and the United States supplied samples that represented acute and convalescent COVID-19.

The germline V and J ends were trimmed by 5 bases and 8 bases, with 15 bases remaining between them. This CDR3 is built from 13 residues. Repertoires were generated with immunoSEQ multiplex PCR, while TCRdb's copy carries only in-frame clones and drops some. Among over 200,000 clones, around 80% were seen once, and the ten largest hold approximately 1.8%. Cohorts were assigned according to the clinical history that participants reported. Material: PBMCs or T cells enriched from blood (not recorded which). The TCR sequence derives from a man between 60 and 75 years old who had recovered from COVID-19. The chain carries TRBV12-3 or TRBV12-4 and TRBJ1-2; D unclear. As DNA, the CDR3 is TGTGCCAGCAGTCCCGACACCGGCGGGGGCTACACCTTC. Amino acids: CASSPDTGGGYTF.